This TCR beta chain was captured in a study of T cell changes during pregnancy in multiple sclerosis. This CDR3 has 15 amino acids. Trimming took 9 bases from V and 6 from J; bases not matched to a gene: 7. The germline V gene has CDR1 MDHEN and CDR2 SYDVKM. Clones were read by immunoSEQ multiplex PCR, and TCRdb kept only the in-frame ones, dropping some. The repertoire includes some 10,000 clones, nearly 85% of them detected once, and around a sixth sits in the top ten. This clone was recorded a few times. Sample: CD8+ T cells from peripheral blood mononuclear cells, taken in the third trimester of pregnancy. The TCR originated in a female donor in good health, enrolled as a control in a pregnancy study. The rearrangement joins TRBV28 to TRBJ2-1; the match to TRBD2 covers 14 bases. As DNA, the CDR3 is TGTGCCAGTGACTCAGGGACTAGCGGGAGCAATGAGCAGTTCTTC. This gives the protein CASDSGTSGSNEQFF.